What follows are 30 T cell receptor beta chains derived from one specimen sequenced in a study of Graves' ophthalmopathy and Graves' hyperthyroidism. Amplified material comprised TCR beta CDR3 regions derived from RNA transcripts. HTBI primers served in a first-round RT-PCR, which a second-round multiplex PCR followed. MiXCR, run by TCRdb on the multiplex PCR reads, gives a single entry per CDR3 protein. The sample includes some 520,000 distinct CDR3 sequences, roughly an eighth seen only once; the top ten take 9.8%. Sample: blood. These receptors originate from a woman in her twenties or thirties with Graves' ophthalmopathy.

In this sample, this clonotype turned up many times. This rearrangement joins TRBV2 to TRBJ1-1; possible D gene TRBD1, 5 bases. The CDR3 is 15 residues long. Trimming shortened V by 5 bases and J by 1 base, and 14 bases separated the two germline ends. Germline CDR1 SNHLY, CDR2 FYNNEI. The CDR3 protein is CASSQPGTSNTEAFF. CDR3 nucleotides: TGTGCCAGCAGTCAACCCGGGACGTCGAACACTGAAGCTTTCTTT.

CDR3 in amino acids: CATSMREGAAEAFF. CDR3 sequence (DNA): TGTGCCACCAGCATGAGGGAGGGGGCCGCTGAAGCTTTCTTT. This chain joins TRBV2 and TRBJ1-1; TRBD1 agrees at 7 bases. The V and J ends lost 10 bases and 6 bases, in that order; junction bases with no gene match: 14. This CDR3 contains 14 residues. Germline V gene sequence: CDR1 SNHLY, CDR2 FYNNEI.

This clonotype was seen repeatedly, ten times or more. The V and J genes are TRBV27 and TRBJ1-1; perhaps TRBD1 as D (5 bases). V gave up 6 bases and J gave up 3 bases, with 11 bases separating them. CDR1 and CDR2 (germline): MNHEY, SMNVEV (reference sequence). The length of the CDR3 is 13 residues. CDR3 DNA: TGTGCCAGCAGGTTTGGGGGGGACACTGAAGCTTTCTTT. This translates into CASRFGGDTEAFF.

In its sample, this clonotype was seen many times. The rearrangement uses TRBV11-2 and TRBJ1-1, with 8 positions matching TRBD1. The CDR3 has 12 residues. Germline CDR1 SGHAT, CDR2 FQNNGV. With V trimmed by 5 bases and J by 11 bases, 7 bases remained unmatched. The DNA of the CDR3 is TGTGCCAGCAGCCCGGACAGGGTTGGGGCTTTCTTT. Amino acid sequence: CASSPDRVGAFF.

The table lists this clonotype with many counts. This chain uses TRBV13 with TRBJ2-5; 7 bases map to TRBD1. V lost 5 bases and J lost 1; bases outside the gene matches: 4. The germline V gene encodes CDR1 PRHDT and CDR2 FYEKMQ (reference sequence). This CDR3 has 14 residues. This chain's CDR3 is CASSPGTVQETQYF. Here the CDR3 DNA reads TGTGCCAGCAGCCCCGGGACAGTCCAAGAGACCCAGTACTTC.

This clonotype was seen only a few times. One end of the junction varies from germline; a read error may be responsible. CDR3 sequence reads: CASSSNSGQGETKYF. The DNA for the CDR3 is TGTGCCAGCAGCTCCAACTCGGGACAGGGGGAGACCAAGTACTTC. The V call is TRBV11-2, the J call TRBJ2-5; 11 bases are shared with TRBD1. The V gene's germline CDR1 is SGHAT and CDR2 FQNNGV. There are 15 residues in the CDR3.

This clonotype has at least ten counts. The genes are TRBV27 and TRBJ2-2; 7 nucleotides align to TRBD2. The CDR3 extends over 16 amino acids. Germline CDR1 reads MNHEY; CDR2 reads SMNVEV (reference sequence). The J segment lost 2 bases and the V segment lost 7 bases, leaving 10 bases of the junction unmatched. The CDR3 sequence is CASIAGSVLNTGELFF. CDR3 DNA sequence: TGTGCCAGCATAGCGGGCTCGGTCCTTAACACCGGGGAGCTGTTTTTT.

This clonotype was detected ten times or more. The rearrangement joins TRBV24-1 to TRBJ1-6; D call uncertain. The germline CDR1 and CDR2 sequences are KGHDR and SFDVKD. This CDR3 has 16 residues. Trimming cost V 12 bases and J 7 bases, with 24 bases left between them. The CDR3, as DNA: TGTGCCTCCGAAGTTAAGGACCGGGAACTGAATTCACCCCTCCACTTT. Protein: CASEVKDRELNSPLHF.

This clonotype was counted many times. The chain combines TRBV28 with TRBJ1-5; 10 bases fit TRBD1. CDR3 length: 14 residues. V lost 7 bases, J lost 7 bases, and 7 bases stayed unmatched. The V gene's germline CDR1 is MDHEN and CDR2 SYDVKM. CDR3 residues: CASTPRDRGQPQHF. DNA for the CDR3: TGTGCCAGCACTCCCCGGGACAGGGGCCAGCCCCAGCATTTT.

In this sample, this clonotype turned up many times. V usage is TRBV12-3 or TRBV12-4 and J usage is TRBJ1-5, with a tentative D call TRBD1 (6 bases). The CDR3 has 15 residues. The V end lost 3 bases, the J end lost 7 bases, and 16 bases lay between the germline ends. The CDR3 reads CASSFGAQGRQPQHF. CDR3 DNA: TGTGCCAGCAGTTTTGGGGCCCAGGGGAGACAGCCCCAGCATTTT.

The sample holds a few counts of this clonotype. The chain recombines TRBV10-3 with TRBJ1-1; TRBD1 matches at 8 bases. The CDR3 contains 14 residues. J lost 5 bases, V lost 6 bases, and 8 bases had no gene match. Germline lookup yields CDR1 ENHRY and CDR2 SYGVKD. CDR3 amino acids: CAISAGGSVTEAFF. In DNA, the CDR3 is TGTGCCATCAGCGCAGGGGGCTCGGTGACTGAAGCTTTCTTT.

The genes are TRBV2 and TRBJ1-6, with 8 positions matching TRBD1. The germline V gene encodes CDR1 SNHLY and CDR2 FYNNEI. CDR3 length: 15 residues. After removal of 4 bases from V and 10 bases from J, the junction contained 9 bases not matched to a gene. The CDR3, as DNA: TGTGCCAGCAGTGGCCCCGGGACAGGTGCATCACCCCTCCACTTT. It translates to CASSGPGTGASPLHF.

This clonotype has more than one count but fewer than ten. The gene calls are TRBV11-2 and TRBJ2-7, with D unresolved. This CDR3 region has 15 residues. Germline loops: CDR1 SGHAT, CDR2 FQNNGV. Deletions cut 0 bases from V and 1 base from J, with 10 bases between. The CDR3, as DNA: TGTGCCAGCAGCTTAGACAGTCTCCTATCCTACGAGCAGTACTTC. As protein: CASSLDSLLSYEQYF.

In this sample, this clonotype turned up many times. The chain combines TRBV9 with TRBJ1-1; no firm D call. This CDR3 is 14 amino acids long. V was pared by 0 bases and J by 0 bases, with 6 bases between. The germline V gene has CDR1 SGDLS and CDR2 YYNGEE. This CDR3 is CASSVAPMNTEAFF. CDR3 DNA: TGTGCCAGCAGCGTAGCCCCGATGAACACTGAAGCTTTCTTT.

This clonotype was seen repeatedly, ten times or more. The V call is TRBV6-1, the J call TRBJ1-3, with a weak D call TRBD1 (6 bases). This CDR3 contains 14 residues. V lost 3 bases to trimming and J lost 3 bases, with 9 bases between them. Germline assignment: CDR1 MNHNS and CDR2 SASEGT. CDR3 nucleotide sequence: TGTGCCAGCAGTGAGGGACACCTTGGAAACACCATATATTTT. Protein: CASSEGHLGNTIYF.

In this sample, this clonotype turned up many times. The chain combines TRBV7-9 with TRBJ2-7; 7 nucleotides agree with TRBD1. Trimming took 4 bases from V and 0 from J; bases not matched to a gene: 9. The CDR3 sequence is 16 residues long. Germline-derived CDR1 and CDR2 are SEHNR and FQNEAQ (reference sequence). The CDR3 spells CASSSPTGPSSYEQYF. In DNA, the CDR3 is TGTGCCAGCAGCTCCCCGACAGGGCCGAGCTCCTACGAGCAGTACTTC.

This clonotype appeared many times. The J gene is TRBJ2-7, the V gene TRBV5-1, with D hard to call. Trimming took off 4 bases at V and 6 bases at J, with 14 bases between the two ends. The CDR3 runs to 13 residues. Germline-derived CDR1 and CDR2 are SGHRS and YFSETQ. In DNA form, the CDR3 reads TGCGCCAGCAGCCACCTCTCAGGATCCGAGCAGTACTTC. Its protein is CASSHLSGSEQYF.

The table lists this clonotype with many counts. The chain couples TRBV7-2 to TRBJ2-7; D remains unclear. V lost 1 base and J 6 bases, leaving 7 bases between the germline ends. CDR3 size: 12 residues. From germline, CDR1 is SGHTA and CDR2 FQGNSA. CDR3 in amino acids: CASSLDTLEQYF. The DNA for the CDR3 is TGTGCCAGCAGCTTAGACACCCTCGAGCAGTACTTC.

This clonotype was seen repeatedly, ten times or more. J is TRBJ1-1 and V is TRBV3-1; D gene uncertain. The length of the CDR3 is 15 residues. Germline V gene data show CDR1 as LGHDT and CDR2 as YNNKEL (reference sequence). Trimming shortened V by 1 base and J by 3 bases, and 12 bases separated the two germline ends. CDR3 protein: CASSQVSAGDTEAFF. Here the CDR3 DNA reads TGTGCCAGCAGCCAAGTGTCAGCTGGGGACACTGAAGCTTTCTTT.

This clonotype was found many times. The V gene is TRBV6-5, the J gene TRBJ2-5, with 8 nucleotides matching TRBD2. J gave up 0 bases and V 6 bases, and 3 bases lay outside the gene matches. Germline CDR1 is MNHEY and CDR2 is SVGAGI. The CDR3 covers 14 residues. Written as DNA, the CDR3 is TGTGCCAGCAGCTTGACTAGCGACCAAGAGACCCAGTACTTC. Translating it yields CASSLTSDQETQYF.

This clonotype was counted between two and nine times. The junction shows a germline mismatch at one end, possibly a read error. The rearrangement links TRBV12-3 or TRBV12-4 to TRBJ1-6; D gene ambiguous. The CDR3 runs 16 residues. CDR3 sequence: CASSFDGRAPNSHLHF. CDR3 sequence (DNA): TGTGCCAGCAGTTTTGATGGTAGGGCTCCTAATTCACACCTCCACTTT.

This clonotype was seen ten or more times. The CDR3, as DNA: TGTGCCAGCAGTAAGAAGGGCGGACTAGCGGCCTACGAGCAGTACTTC. This gives the protein CASSKKGGLAAYEQYF. The rearrangement joins TRBV27 to TRBJ2-7; 10 nucleotides match TRBD2. The V gene's germline CDR1 is MNHEY and CDR2 SMNVEV (reference sequence). Trimming removed 5 bases from V and 2 bases from J; junction bases left unmatched: 9. The CDR3 consists of 16 residues.

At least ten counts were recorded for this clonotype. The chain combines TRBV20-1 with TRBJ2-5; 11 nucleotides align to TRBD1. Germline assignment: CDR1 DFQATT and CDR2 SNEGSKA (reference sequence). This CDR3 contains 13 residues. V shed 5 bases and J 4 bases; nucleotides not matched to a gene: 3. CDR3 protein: CSAWGQGGETQYF. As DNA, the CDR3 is TGCAGTGCTTGGGGACAGGGGGGAGAGACCCAGTACTTC.

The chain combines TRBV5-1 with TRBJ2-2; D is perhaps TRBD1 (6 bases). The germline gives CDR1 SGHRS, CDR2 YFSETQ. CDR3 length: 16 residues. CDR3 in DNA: TGCGTCTGCAGCTTTTGGACAGTGCAGAACACCGGGGAGCTGTTTTTT. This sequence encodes CVCSFWTVQNTGELFF.

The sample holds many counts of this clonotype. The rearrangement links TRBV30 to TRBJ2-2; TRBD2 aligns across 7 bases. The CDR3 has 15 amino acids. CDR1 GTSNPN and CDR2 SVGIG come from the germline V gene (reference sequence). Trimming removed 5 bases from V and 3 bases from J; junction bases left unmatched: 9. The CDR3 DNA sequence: TGTGCCTGGGCAGGCGGGGGAAGGTACACCGGGGAGCTGTTTTTT. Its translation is CAWAGGGRYTGELFF.

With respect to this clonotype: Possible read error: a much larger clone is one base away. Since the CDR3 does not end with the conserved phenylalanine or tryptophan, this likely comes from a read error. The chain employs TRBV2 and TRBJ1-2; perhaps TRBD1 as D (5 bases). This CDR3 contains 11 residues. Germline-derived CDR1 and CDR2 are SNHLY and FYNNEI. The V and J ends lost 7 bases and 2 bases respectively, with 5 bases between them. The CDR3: CASTGNYGYTV. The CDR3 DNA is TGTGCCAGCACAGGGAACTATGGCTACACCGTC.

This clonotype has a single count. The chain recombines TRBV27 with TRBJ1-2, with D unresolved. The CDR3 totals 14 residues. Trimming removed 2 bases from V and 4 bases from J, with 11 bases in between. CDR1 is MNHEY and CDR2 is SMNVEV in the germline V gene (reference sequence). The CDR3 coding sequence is TGTGCCAGCAGTTTAGGTCCCGGGTCCTATGGCTACACCTTC. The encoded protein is CASSLGPGSYGYTF.

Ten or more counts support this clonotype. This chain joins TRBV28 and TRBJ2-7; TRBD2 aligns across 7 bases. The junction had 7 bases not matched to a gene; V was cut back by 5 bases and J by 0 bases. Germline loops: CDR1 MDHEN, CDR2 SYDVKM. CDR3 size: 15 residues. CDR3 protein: CASSPWTRISYEQYF. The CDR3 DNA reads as TGTGCCAGCAGTCCGTGGACTAGGATCTCCTACGAGCAGTACTTC.

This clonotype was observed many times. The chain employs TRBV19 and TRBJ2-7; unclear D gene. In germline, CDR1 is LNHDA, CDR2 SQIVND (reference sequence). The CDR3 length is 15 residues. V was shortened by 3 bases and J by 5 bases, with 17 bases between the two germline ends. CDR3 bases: TGTGCCAGTAGTATGGATGCAATCCCCTCGGACGAGCAGTACTTC. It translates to CASSMDAIPSDEQYF.

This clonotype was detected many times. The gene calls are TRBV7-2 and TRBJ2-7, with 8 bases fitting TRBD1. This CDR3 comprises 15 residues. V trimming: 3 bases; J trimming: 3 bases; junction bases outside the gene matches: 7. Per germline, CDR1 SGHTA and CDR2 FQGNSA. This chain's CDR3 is CASSFRQGKHYEQYF. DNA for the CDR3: TGTGCCAGCAGCTTCAGACAGGGGAAACACTACGAGCAGTACTTC. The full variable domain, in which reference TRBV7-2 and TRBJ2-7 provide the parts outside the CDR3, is GAGVSQSPSNKVTEKGKDVELRCDPISGHTALYWYRQSLGQGLEFLIYFQGNSAPDKSGLPSDRFSAERTGGSVSTLTIQRTQQEDSAVYLCASSFRQGKHYEQYFGPGTRLTVT.